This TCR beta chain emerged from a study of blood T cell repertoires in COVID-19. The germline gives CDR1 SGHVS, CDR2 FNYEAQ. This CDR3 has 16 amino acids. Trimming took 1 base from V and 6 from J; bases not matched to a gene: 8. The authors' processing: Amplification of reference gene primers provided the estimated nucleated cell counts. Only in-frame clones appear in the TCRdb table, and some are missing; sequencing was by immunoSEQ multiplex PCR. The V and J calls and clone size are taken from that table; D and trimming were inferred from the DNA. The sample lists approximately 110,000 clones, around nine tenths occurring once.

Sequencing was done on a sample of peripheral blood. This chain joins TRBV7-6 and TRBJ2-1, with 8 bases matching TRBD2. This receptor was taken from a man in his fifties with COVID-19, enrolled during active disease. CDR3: CASSLVSGRGGNEQFF. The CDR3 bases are TGTGCCAGCAGCTTAGTAAGCGGGAGAGGGGGCAATGAGCAGTTCTTC.